A single sample is the source of the 10 T cell receptor beta chains below, sequenced in a study of Ad26.COV2.S vaccination and SARS-CoV-2 variants. The protocol was immunoSEQ multiplex PCR, while the TCRdb copy is restricted to in-frame clones and leaves out a portion. The profile covers about 400,000 clones, with about 88% appearing a single time and about 2% taken by the ten largest. This sample's treatment: roughly 20 received Ad26.COV2.S at low or high dose, single or two shots; 5 received placebo; per-sample allocation not given. Sample collection was performed on day 63 after the first vaccine or placebo injection. Sample: peripheral blood, taken in a trial of Ad26.COV2.S vaccine versus placebo. The receptor set was obtained from a person between 18 and 60 years old who received the Ad26.COV2.S COVID-19 vaccine or a placebo.

The table lists this clone with a count of one. The rearrangement joins TRBV5-6 to TRBJ2-5, with no clear D. The CDR3 spans 16 residues. V lost 0 bases to trimming and J lost 5 bases, with 17 bases between them. CDR1 SGHDT and CDR2 YYEEEE come from the germline V gene. Written as DNA, the CDR3 is TGTGCCAGCAGCTTGGCCGGTTGGGCTCCAGAGGAGACCCAGTACTTC. Translating gives CASSLAGWAPEETQYF.

The rearrangement links TRBV13 to TRBJ2-7, with 8 bases that match TRBD2. With 7 bases clipped from V and 5 bases from J, the junction kept 16 bases outside the gene matches. The length of the CDR3 is 16 residues. In germline, CDR1 is PRHDT, CDR2 FYEKMQ (reference sequence). The CDR3 DNA reads TGTGCCAGCACACGCTTCGGGGGGGAGGGCCTCAACGAGCAGTACTTC. This translates into CASTRFGGEGLNEQYF. Using reference TRBV13 and TRBJ2-7 for the parts outside the CDR3, the full variable domain is AAGVIQSPRHLIKEKRETATLKCYPIPRHDTVYWYQQGPGQDPQFLISFYEKMQSDKGSIPDRFSAQQFSDYHSELNMSSLELGDSALYFCASTRFGGEGLNEQYFGPGTRLTVT.

This clone was seen a single time. The V call is TRBV9, the J call TRBJ1-6; D remains unclear. Germline V gene data show CDR1 as SGDLS and CDR2 as YYNGEE. V lost 3 bases, J lost 14 bases, and 12 bases lay in between. This CDR3 comprises 12 residues. The CDR3 DNA is TGTGCCAGCAGCGCCCGTGTGGGCGCCCTCCACTTT. Amino acid sequence: CASSARVGALHF.

This clone was counted a single time. The chain joins TRBV28 to TRBJ2-1, with D unresolved. The CDR3 length is 14 residues. The V gene lost 8 bases and the J gene lost 0 bases, with 11 bases spanning the gap. CDR1 is MDHEN, CDR2 SYDVKM, per germline. The CDR3 here is CASGVPSSYNEQFF. DNA for the CDR3: TGTGCCAGCGGGGTCCCCAGCTCCTACAATGAGCAGTTCTTC.

The chain joins TRBV27 to TRBJ1-5; D is undetermined. CDR1 MNHEY and CDR2 SMNVEV come from the germline V gene (reference sequence). The CDR3 runs to 14 residues. Trimming left V 6 bases short and J 1 base short, with 10 bases between. CDR3 region: CASRFPGSNQPQHF. The CDR3 DNA is TGTGCCAGCAGGTTCCCAGGCAGCAATCAGCCCCAGCATTTT.

The chain has TRBV6-1 and TRBJ2-3, with 7 bases lining up with TRBD1. V lost 3 bases and J lost 2; bases outside the gene matches: 8. Germline V lookup: CDR1 MNHNS, CDR2 SASEGT. The CDR3 extends over 16 amino acids. The CDR3 is CASSEDRQGLTDTQYF. The CDR3 nucleotides are TGTGCCAGCAGTGAGGATAGACAGGGTCTCACAGATACGCAGTATTTT.

The chain links TRBV5-4 to TRBJ1-2; D ambiguous. Germline CDR1 and CDR2: SGHNT and YYREEE (reference sequence). V shed 4 bases and J shed 2 bases, with 12 bases lying between them. This CDR3 contains 14 residues. CDR3 protein: CASSQDGENYGYTF. The CDR3 DNA reads as TGTGCCAGCAGCCAGGACGGGGAAAACTATGGCTACACCTTC.

The J gene is TRBJ2-5, the V gene TRBV12-3 or TRBV12-4; tentatively, D is TRBD1 (6 bases). The CDR3 sequence is 12 residues long. V shed 5 bases and J shed 7 bases, with 11 bases lying between them. The CDR3 DNA sequence: TGTGCCAGCAGTAGGGACATCGGGACCCAGTACTTC. Translated: CASSRDIGTQYF.

The chain recombines TRBV28 with TRBJ2-6, with 7 bases aligning to TRBD2. Unmatched junction bases numbered 2, after V lost 6 bases and J lost 0 bases. CDR1 and CDR2 (germline): MDHEN, SYDVKM. CDR3 length: 15 residues. The CDR3 DNA sequence: TGTGCCAGCAGACGGGGGGACTCTGGGGCCAACGTCCTGACTTTC. Protein sequence: CASRRGDSGANVLTF.

This chain links TRBV14 with TRBJ1-1, with a possible D match to TRBD1 (5 bases). The germline gives CDR1 SGHDN, CDR2 FVKESK. Trimming pared 4 bases from V and 1 base from J, leaving 7 bases between. CDR3 size: 13 residues. CDR3 region: CASSLDRNTEAFF. Written as DNA, the CDR3 is TGTGCCAGCAGCCTTGACAGGAACACTGAAGCTTTCTTT.